The 5 T cell receptor beta chains reported below all come from one sample, sequenced in a study of graft-versus-host responses after intestinal transplantation. Measured with immunoSEQ multiplex PCR; TCRdb has only the in-frame clones, and not every one. The table includes around 23,000 clones, approximately 95% detected once. The specimen comprised PBMCs, sampled 18 days after transplant. The source of these receptors is a human patient who received an intestinal transplant, so some T cells may come from the graft donor.

This clone came up once. The rearrangement joins TRBV18 to TRBJ2-3, with 10 bases fitting TRBD2. This CDR3 has 16 amino acids. The germline V gene encodes CDR1 KGHSH and CDR2 LQKENI. V lost 3 bases and J lost 5; bases outside the gene matches: 8. CDR3 protein: CASSPERGGQVDTQYF. CDR3 coding DNA: TGTGCCAGCTCACCGGAGCGGGGGGGTCAGGTAGATACGCAGTATTTT.

The chain employs TRBV27 and TRBJ2-3, with 11 bases aligning to TRBD2. Looked up from germline, CDR1 is MNHEY and CDR2 is SMNVEV (reference sequence). This CDR3 is built from 20 residues. The ends lost 5 bases at V and 0 bases at J; junction bases unmatched: 16. The CDR3 spells CASSPGTLAGGRGSTDTQYF. DNA for the CDR3: TGTGCCAGCAGTCCAGGGACTCTAGCGGGGGGCCGGGGTAGCACAGATACGCAGTATTTT.

This clone has only one observation. This chain uses TRBV4-1 with TRBJ2-1; 12 positions agree with TRBD2. Looked up from germline, CDR1 is MGHRA and CDR2 is YSYEKL. The CDR3 runs to 16 residues. V lost 1 base and J lost 5; bases outside the gene matches: 3. The CDR3, as DNA: TGCGCCAGCAGCCAAGGACGACTAGCGGGAGACAATGAGCAGTTCTTC. This codes for CASSQGRLAGDNEQFF.

The rearrangement joins TRBV12-5 to TRBJ2-5; TRBD2 is a possible D gene (5 bases). Germline CDR1 and CDR2: LGHNT and FRNRAP. CDR3 length equals 17 residues. Deletions cut 0 bases from V and 5 bases from J, with 19 bases between. This CDR3 is CASGLVRGLPRQETQYF. For the CDR3, the DNA is TGTGCTAGTGGTTTGGTACGTGGACTTCCCCGCCAGGAGACCCAGTACTTC.

The rearrangement uses TRBV4-2 and TRBJ1-2; possibly TRBD1 for D (6 bases). This CDR3 has 16 residues. CDR1 and CDR2 (germline): LGHNA, YNFKEQ. V gave up 0 bases and J gave up 3 bases, with 14 bases separating them. The CDR3 DNA reads as TGTGCCAGCAGCCAAGATGGAACAGGGCGAGACTATGGCTACACCTTC. Its translation: CASSQDGTGRDYGYTF.